Presented here are 29 T cell receptor beta chains from one specimen sequenced in a study of shared clonotypes between healthy human individuals. Assay: immunoSEQ multiplex PCR; the TCRdb copy retains only in-frame clones and omits some. The sample includes a few million clones, 95% seen only once; the top ten take 0.1% to 0.15%. The specimen was naive CD4+ T cells sorted from blood. Subset in this sample: CD45RA+ positively selected. All receptors come from a young man in good health.

This sequence joins TRBV5-1 and TRBJ2-7; 8 bases line up with TRBD1. The CDR3 spans 14 residues. Unmatched junction bases numbered 8, after V lost 4 bases and J lost 5 bases. The germline V gene has CDR1 SGHRS and CDR2 YFSETQ. Written as DNA, the CDR3 is TGCGCCAGCAGCCCAGCGGACAGGGCGGACGAGCAGTACTTC. It specifies CASSPADRADEQYF.

This chain links TRBV29-1 with TRBJ1-1; possibly TRBD1 for D (6 bases). V was cut by 4 bases and J by 4 bases, with 13 bases left in between. This CDR3 region has 13 residues. Germline assignment: CDR1 SQVTM and CDR2 ANQGSEA. The CDR3 nucleotides read TGCAGCGTTGGTGGACAGACAATCACTGAAGCTTTCTTT. It is translated as CSVGGQTITEAFF.

This rearrangement joins TRBV19 to TRBJ2-3, with 7 bases identical to TRBD2. In germline, CDR1 is LNHDA, CDR2 SQIVND (reference sequence). The ends lost 5 bases at V and 3 bases at J; junction bases unmatched: 5. This CDR3 is 14 amino acids long. In nucleotides, the CDR3 is TGTGCCAGTAGTTCTCCCGGGGGGACAGATACGCAGTATTTT. The encoded protein is CASSSPGGTDTQYF.

The chain combines TRBV5-4 with TRBJ1-2; tentative D call: TRBD1 (6 bases). This CDR3 spans 14 amino acids. Trimming took off 4 bases at V and 4 bases at J, with 14 bases between the two ends. Germline CDR1 is SGHNT and CDR2 is YYREEE (reference sequence). CDR3 bases: TGTGCCAGCAGCCTGGCAGGGGAGGTCTATGGCTACACCTTC. The encoded protein is CASSLAGEVYGYTF.

The CDR3 DNA follows: TGTGCCAGCAGTACCAAGGGGAACACTGAAGCTTTCTTT. It codes for CASSTKGNTEAFF. The chain joins TRBV6-1 to TRBJ1-1, with D unresolved. The CDR3 loop spans 13 amino acids. The germline CDR1 and CDR2 sequences are MNHNS and SASEGT. V gave up 5 bases and J gave up 1 base, with 8 bases separating them.

The V gene is TRBV4-1, the J gene TRBJ2-2; 7 bases fit TRBD1. V gave up 5 bases and J gave up 1 base; unmatched junction bases: 10. Germline loops: CDR1 MGHRA, CDR2 YSYEKL. This CDR3 is built from 17 residues. The DNA for the CDR3 is TGCGCCAGCAGCGCCCCAGTAGGGACAGTGAACACCGGGGAGCTGTTTTTT. Translating it yields CASSAPVGTVNTGELFF.

The rearrangement uses TRBV10-1 and TRBJ2-2; a possible D gene is TRBD1 (6 bases). Germline CDR1 WNHNN, CDR2 SYGVQD (reference sequence). The germline V and J ends were trimmed by 3 bases and 7 bases, with 18 bases remaining between them. CDR3 length: 16 residues. DNA for the CDR3: TGCGCCAGCAGTGAAGGACAAACAGGGCGACGCGGGGAGCTGTTTTTT. This encodes CASSEGQTGRRGELFF.

This chain links TRBV10-3 with TRBJ2-3; 7 bases are shared with TRBD2. The CDR3 loop spans 17 amino acids. The trim removed 6 bases at V and 2 bases at J, leaving 14 bases unmatched. The germline gives CDR1 ENHRY, CDR2 SYGVKD. CDR3 protein: CAIRTGTTLGPTDTQYF. In nucleotides, the CDR3 is TGTGCCATCAGGACCGGGACTACACTCGGCCCCACAGATACGCAGTATTTT.

This rearrangement joins TRBV5-4 to TRBJ1-1; D is undetermined. Germline-derived CDR1 and CDR2 are SGHNT and YYREEE (reference sequence). The CDR3 is made up of 14 amino acids. Trimming took off 4 bases at V and 2 bases at J, with 12 bases between the two ends. The CDR3 DNA reads TGTGCCAGCAGCCCGCGTAACTCAAACACTGAAGCTTTCTTT. It encodes CASSPRNSNTEAFF.

The chain employs TRBV5-1 and TRBJ1-4; possible D gene TRBD1, 6 bases. The CDR3 has 14 amino acids. With 0 bases removed from V and 7 bases from J, the gap between germline ends came to 10 bases. CDR1 is SGHRS and CDR2 is YFSETQ in the germline V gene. In nucleotides, the CDR3 is TGCGCCAGCAGCTTGGAACGACAGGCTGAAAAACTGTTTTTT. Its translation is CASSLERQAEKLFF.

This chain uses TRBV27 with TRBJ2-5; 10 bases are a match to TRBD2. CDR3 length: 14 amino acids. In germline, CDR1 is MNHEY, CDR2 SMNVEV (reference sequence). The V segment lost 5 bases and the J segment 5 bases; nucleotides outside the gene matches: 5. The CDR3 DNA reads TGTGCCAGCAGTGGGGGGGGACTAGCGGAGACCCAGTACTTC. Translated, it gives CASSGGGLAETQYF.

The chain joins TRBV18 to TRBJ2-7; 7 positions agree with TRBD1. The germline V gene has CDR1 KGHSH and CDR2 LQKENI. With 5 bases clipped from V and 0 bases from J, the junction kept 7 bases outside the gene matches. The CDR3 spans 15 residues. The CDR3 DNA is TGTGCCAGCTCAGACCAAGAGGGGGCCTCCTACGAGCAGTACTTC. This encodes CASSDQEGASYEQYF.

The V call is TRBV12-5, the J call TRBJ1-1; 8 bases agree with TRBD1. V was pared by 0 bases and J by 3 bases, with 6 bases of the junction left unmatched. Germline lookup yields CDR1 LGHNT and CDR2 FRNRAP. The CDR3 length is 16 residues. This CDR3 reads CASGLVLGTGHTEAFF. CDR3 DNA: TGTGCTAGTGGTTTGGTACTTGGGACAGGCCACACTGAAGCTTTCTTT.

This sequence joins TRBV6-6 and TRBJ1-2; D uncertain. The V end was cut by 2 bases, the J end by 3 bases, with 10 bases between. CDR1 is MNHNY and CDR2 is SVGAGI in the germline V gene (reference sequence). The CDR3 is 14 residues long. CDR3 DNA sequence: TGTGCCAGCAGTTACGTCGGTGGGTACTATGGCTACACCTTC. It codes for CASSYVGGYYGYTF.

In the case of this clone: The same CDR3 is also encoded by other DNA sequences in this sample. The rearrangement links TRBV5-1 to TRBJ2-1, with 13 nucleotides matching TRBD2. The trim removed 4 bases at V and 6 bases at J, leaving 1 base unmatched. The CDR3 is 14 residues long. CDR1 SGHRS and CDR2 YFSETQ come from the germline V gene. CDR3 in amino acids: CASSRTSGGNEQFF. CDR3 in DNA: TGCGCCAGCAGCCGGACTAGCGGGGGCAATGAGCAGTTCTTC.

Points on this clone: A read error may account for a junction end that differs from germline. The V and J genes are TRBV5-1 and TRBJ1-6, with D perhaps matching TRBD1 (6 bases). CDR1 SGHRS and CDR2 YFSETQ come from the germline V gene. The CDR3 covers 13 residues. CDR3 in amino acids: CASSLEPGHGMGF. In DNA, the CDR3 is TGCGCCAGCAGCTTGGAACCGGGACACGGGATGGGTTTT.

This clone was detected only a few times. V and J are TRBV19 and TRBJ1-1; a possible D gene is TRBD1 (6 bases). CDR1 and CDR2 from the germline V gene are LNHDA and SQIVND (reference sequence). The CDR3 is made up of 13 amino acids. The V and J ends lost 5 bases and 6 bases respectively, with 13 bases between them. CDR3 loop: CASSRPQGAEAFF. The CDR3 nucleotides read TGTGCCAGTAGTCGGCCACAGGGCGCTGAAGCTTTCTTT.

This chain uses TRBV4-2 with TRBJ2-1; D may be TRBD2 (6 bases). Trimming took 0 bases from V and 6 from J, leaving 18 bases between them. The germline V gene has CDR1 LGHNA and CDR2 YNFKEQ. This CDR3 is 17 amino acids long. CDR3 region: CASSQETVGGVSNEQFF. In DNA form, the CDR3 reads TGTGCCAGCAGCCAAGAAACCGTCGGAGGGGTATCCAATGAGCAGTTCTTC.

The chain has TRBV4-3 and TRBJ1-3; 7 nucleotides agree with TRBD1. This CDR3 region has 15 residues. The germline CDR1 and CDR2 sequences are LGHNA and YSLEER. Trimming took 0 bases from V and 4 from J; bases not matched to a gene: 3. CDR3 nucleotides: TGCGCCAGCAGCCAAGAACAGGGGAGAGGAAACACCATATATTTT. The encoded protein is CASSQEQGRGNTIYF.

The gene calls are TRBV19 and TRBJ1-5; a possible D gene is TRBD1 (6 bases). The germline V and J ends were trimmed by 4 bases and 4 bases, with 11 bases remaining between them. Germline V lookup: CDR1 LNHDA, CDR2 SQIVND (reference sequence). The CDR3 is 14 amino acids. This CDR3 is CASSKQGVNQPQHF. CDR3 sequence (DNA): TGTGCCAGTAGTAAACAGGGCGTAAATCAGCCCCAGCATTTT.

This chain connects TRBV11-3 to TRBJ2-2; 10 bases are shared with TRBD1. Germline V gene sequence: CDR1 SGHNT, CDR2 YENEEA. The CDR3 has 14 amino acids. The V segment lost 5 bases and the J segment 5 bases; nucleotides outside the gene matches: 2. DNA for the CDR3: TGTGCCAGCAGCGGGGGACAGGGGACCGGGGAGCTGTTTTTT. The encoded protein is CASSGGQGTGELFF.

This sequence joins TRBV28 and TRBJ1-2, with D unresolved. Trimming shortened V by 5 bases and J by 4 bases, and 8 bases separated the two germline ends. The length of the CDR3 is 12 residues. Germline V CDR1 and CDR2: MDHEN, SYDVKM. CDR3 in DNA: TGTGCCAGCAGTCCAGCCCTCTATGGCTACACCTTC. It codes for CASSPALYGYTF.

V is TRBV7-2 and J is TRBJ2-2, with 10 bases that match TRBD2. Germline lookup yields CDR1 SGHTA and CDR2 FQGNSA. V dropped 4 bases and J dropped 0; count of bases not matched to a gene: 8. This CDR3 region has 18 residues. The DNA for the CDR3 is TGTGCCAGCAGCTCTTCCCTCCTAGCGGGGGCGAACACCGGGGAGCTGTTTTTT. This encodes CASSSSLLAGANTGELFF.

This chain joins TRBV2 and TRBJ2-7; 10 bases are a match to TRBD2. The CDR3 length is 15 residues. V lost 5 bases and J lost 5; bases outside the gene matches: 9. CDR1 and CDR2 from the germline V gene are SNHLY and FYNNEI. The CDR3 nucleotides are TGTGCCAGCAGTCTTAACGGACTAGCGGAGGACGAGCAGTACTTC. It encodes CASSLNGLAEDEQYF.

The chain couples TRBV6-1 to TRBJ1-2; maybe TRBD1 (6 bases). Trimming shortened V by 0 bases and J by 4 bases, and 9 bases separated the two germline ends. The CDR3 has 14 residues. CDR1 and CDR2 (germline): MNHNS, SASEGT. CDR3 in amino acids: CASSEAQGIYGYTF. CDR3 sequence (DNA): TGTGCCAGCAGTGAAGCGCAGGGGATCTATGGCTACACCTTC.

The chain links TRBV6-5 to TRBJ2-7, with D tentatively TRBD1 (7 bases). The CDR3 contains 13 residues. V was trimmed by 5 bases and J by 10 bases, leaving 18 bases between them. The germline V gene has CDR1 MNHEY and CDR2 SVGAGI. The chain's CDR3 is CASSRGTVGTQYF. CDR3 DNA: TGTGCCAGCAGTCGCGGGACAGTGGGAACCCAGTACTTC.

This sequence joins TRBV9 and TRBJ2-4; TRBD1 matches at 9 bases. CDR3 size: 15 residues. With 3 bases clipped from V and 3 bases from J, the junction kept 4 bases outside the gene matches. The germline V gene encodes CDR1 SGDLS and CDR2 YYNGEE. The CDR3 sequence is CASSATGGGKNIQYF. CDR3 in DNA: TGTGCCAGCAGCGCGACAGGGGGAGGCAAAAACATTCAGTACTTC. The full variable domain, completed using reference TRBV9 and TRBJ2-4, is DSGVTQTPKHLITATGQRVTLRCSPRSGDLSVYWYQQSLDQGLQFLIQYYNGEERAKGNILERFSAQQFPDLHSELNLSSLELGDSALYFCASSATGGGKNIQYFGAGTRLSVL.

The chain joins TRBV4-1 to TRBJ2-3; 8 nucleotides line up with TRBD1. Trimming cost V 4 bases and J 3 bases; bases outside gene matches: 9. The CDR3 sequence is 16 residues long. CDR1 MGHRA and CDR2 YSYEKL come from the germline V gene. The CDR3, as DNA: TGCGCCAGCAGCCGAACGACAGGGGAACGGACAGATACGCAGTATTTT. This gives the protein CASSRTTGERTDTQYF.

CDR3 DNA: TGTGCCTGGAGTTTACTGGGGACCACCTACGAGCAGTACTTC. This translates into CAWSLLGTTYEQYF. The chain couples TRBV30 to TRBJ2-7; D might be TRBD1 or TRBD2, each matching 5 bases. The germline V and J ends were trimmed by 2 bases and 2 bases, with 13 bases remaining between them. CDR3 size: 14 residues. Germline V gene lookup returns CDR1 GTSNPN and CDR2 SVGIG (reference sequence).